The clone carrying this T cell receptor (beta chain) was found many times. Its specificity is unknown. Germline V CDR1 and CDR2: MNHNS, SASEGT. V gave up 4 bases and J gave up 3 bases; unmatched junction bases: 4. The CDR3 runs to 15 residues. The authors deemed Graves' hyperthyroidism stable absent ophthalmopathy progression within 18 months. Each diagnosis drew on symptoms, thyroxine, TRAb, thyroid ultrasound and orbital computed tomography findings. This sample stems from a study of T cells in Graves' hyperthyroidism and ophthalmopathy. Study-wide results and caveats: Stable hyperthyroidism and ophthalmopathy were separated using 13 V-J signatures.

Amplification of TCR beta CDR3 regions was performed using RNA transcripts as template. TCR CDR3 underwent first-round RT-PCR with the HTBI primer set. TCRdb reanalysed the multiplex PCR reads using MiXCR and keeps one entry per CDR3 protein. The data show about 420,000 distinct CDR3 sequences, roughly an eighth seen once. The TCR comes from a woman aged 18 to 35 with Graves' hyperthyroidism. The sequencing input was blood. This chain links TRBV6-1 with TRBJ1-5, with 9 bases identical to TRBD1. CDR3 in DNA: TGTGCCAGCAGTGCGGGACAGGGAAACAATCAGCCCCAGCATTTT. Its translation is CASSAGQGNNQPQHF.